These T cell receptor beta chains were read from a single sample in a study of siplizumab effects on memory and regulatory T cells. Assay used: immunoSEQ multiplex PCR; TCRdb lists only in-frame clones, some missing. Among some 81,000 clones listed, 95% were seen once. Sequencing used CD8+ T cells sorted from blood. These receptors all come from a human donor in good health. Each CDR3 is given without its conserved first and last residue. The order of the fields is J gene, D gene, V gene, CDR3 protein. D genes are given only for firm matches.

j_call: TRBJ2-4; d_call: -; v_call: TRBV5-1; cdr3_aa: ASSLAKMRGTLAKNIQY
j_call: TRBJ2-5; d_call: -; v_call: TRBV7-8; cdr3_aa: ASSLEVGVETQY
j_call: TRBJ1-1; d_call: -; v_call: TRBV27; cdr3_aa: ASNLGAGSPTEAF
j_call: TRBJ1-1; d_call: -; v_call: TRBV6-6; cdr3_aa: ASSYSENTEAF
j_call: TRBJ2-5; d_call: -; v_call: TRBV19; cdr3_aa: ATSEGRGETQY
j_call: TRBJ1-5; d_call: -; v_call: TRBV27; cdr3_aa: ASRSLFGVGQPQH
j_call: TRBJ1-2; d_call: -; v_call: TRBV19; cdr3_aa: ASSPGRSPYGYT
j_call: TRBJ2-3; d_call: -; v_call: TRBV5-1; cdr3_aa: ASSLELAKTSTDTQY
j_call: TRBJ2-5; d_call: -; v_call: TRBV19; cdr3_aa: ASSIVSGGVGETQY
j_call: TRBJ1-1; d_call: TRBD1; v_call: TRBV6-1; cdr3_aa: ASSVARGANTEAF
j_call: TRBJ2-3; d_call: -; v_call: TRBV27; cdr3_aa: ASIITDTQY
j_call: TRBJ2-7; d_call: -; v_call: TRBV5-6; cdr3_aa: ASSLGGRGLDEQY
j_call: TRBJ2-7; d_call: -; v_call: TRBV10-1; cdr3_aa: ASSEFPGPAYEQY
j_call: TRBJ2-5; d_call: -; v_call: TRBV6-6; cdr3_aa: ASSLPRFRIETQY
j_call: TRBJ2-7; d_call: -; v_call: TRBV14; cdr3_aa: ASSQDHPRGGSYEQY
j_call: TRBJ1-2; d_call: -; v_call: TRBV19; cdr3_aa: ASSIETGSVYGYT
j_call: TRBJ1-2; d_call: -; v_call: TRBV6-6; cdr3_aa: ASSSRDLTNYGYT
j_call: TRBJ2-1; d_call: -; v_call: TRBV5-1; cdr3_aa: ASSLVDSSYNEQF
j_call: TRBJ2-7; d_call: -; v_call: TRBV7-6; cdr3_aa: ASSFGSGPYGQY
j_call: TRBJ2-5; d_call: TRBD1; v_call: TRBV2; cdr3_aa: ASSFWTGQETQY
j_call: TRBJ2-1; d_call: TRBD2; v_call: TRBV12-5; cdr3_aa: ASGSGGNEQF
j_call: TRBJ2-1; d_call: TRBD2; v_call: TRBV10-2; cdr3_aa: ASSDGGRRYEQF
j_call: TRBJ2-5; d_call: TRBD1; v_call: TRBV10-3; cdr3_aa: AISESTSQGVGETQY
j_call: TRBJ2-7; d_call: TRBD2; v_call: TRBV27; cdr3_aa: ASSFGGRGPYNYEQY
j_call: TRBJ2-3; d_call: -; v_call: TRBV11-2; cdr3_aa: ASSFPRETDTQY
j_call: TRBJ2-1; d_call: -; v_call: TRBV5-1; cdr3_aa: ASSPEYNEQF
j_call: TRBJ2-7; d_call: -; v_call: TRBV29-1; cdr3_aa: SVEDPQGRYEQY
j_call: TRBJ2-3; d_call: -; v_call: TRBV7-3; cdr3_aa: ASSLTPDTQY